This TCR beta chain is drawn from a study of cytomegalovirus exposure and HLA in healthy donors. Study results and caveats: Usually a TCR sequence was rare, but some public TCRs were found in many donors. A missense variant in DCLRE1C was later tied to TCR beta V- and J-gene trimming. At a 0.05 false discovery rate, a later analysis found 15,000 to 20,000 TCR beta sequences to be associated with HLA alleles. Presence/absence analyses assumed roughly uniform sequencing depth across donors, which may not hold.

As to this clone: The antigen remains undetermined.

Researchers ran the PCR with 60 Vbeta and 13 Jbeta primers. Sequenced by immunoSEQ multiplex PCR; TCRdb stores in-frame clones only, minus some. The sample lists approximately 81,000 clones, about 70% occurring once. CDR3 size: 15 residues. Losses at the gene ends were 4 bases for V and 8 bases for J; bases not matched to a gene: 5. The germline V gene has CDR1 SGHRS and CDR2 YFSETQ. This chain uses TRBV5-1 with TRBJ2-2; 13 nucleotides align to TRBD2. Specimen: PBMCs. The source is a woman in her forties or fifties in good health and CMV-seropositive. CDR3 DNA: TGCGCCAGCAGCGAAGGACTAGCGGGAGCTGGGGAGCTGTTTTTT. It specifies CASSEGLAGAGELFF.